This T cell receptor (beta chain) was obtained from a study of T cell responses to AZD1222 COVID-19 vaccine. Study outcomes and limitations: In all cases, repertoires were sampled only after the peak T cell response. Clonal diversity may have been underestimated, and the donors were mostly white British, with more females than males. Reportedly, nearly half the spike-specific TCRs target unmutated variant regions.

Analysis merged second doses at about 4 or about 12 weeks. CDR3 size: 16 residues. Germline CDR1 reads SGHRS; CDR2 reads YFSETQ. V gave up 2 bases and J gave up 0 bases; unmatched junction bases: 4. As regards this clone: Its antigen is currently unknown.

Libraries were prepared by immunoSEQ multiplex PCR; TCRdb keeps only in-frame clonotypes and omits some of them. The table includes over 100,000 clones, about nine tenths detected once. V gene TRBV5-1 combines with J gene TRBJ2-1; the match to TRBD2 covers 8 bases. This sequence was found in an adult who received the AZD1222 COVID-19 vaccine. The specimen comprised peripheral blood, sampled 28 days after the second AZD1222 dose. DNA of the CDR3: TGCGCCAGCAGCTTAGACCTAGCGGGCTCCTACAATGAGCAGTTCTTC. This codes for CASSLDLAGSYNEQFF.